These T cell receptor beta chains were read from a single sample in a study of cytomegalovirus exposure and HLA in healthy donors. TCRdb keeps only in-frame clones here, not all; method: immunoSEQ multiplex PCR. The table includes around 120,000 clones, 60% to 85% detected once. Sequencing input: PBMCs. Source of these receptors: a woman aged 35 to 49 in good health and CMV-seronegative. The CDR3 runs from the conserved cysteine through the conserved F or W. The order of the fields is J gene, V gene, CDR3 protein.

J gene: TRBJ2-7; V gene: TRBV19; CDR3 protein: CASSEASGSPFEQYF
J gene: TRBJ1-5; V gene: TRBV6-5; CDR3 protein: CASSYSRTANQPQHF
J gene: TRBJ1-2; V gene: TRBV10-2; CDR3 protein: CASSVNGLTPGYTF
J gene: TRBJ2-7; V gene: TRBV7-9; CDR3 protein: CASSSSGAPYEQYF
J gene: TRBJ1-5; V gene: TRBV5-4; CDR3 protein: CASSPGVNQPQHF
J gene: TRBJ2-4; V gene: TRBV4-2; CDR3 protein: CASSQDQGGWGNSQYF
J gene: TRBJ2-7; V gene: TRBV2; CDR3 protein: CASSGGLADAQYEQYF
J gene: TRBJ1-4; V gene: TRBV10-3; CDR3 protein: CAISESREKLFF
J gene: TRBJ2-7; V gene: TRBV15; CDR3 protein: CATSRDGQGTSDEQYF
J gene: TRBJ1-4; V gene: TRBV5-1; CDR3 protein: CASSLDGQGLYSTNEKLFF
J gene: TRBJ2-7; V gene: TRBV6-4; CDR3 protein: CASRGDSPGCYEQYF
J gene: TRBJ1-5; V gene: TRBV28; CDR3 protein: CASNLRGQPQHF
J gene: TRBJ2-5; V gene: TRBV20-1; CDR3 protein: CSASSLTQYF
J gene: TRBJ2-7; V gene: TRBV27; CDR3 protein: CASSLSGGLVHEQYF
J gene: TRBJ1-5; V gene: TRBV27; CDR3 protein: CASSWSGNQPQHF
J gene: TRBJ2-7; V gene: TRBV5-1; CDR3 protein: CASSGIPGQGAYEQYF
J gene: TRBJ2-1; V gene: TRBV6-1; CDR3 protein: CASSEEGGERGEQFF
J gene: TRBJ1-5; V gene: TRBV7-9; CDR3 protein: CASSLGDRPDQPQHF
J gene: TRBJ2-1; V gene: TRBV5-1; CDR3 protein: CASSWTEDVGEQFF
J gene: TRBJ1-4; V gene: TRBV28; CDR3 protein: CASSLWGGAPGEKLFF
J gene: TRBJ1-1; V gene: TRBV7-2; CDR3 protein: CASSLTLTGTEAFF
J gene: TRBJ1-1; V gene: TRBV9; CDR3 protein: CASSVGGRGNTEAFF
J gene: TRBJ1-4; V gene: TRBV23-1; CDR3 protein: CASPQRDREGPTNEKLFF
J gene: TRBJ1-2; V gene: TRBV28; CDR3 protein: CASTLWTGGGYGYTF
J gene: TRBJ2-3; V gene: TRBV7-9; CDR3 protein: CASSFVDTQYF
J gene: TRBJ1-4; V gene: TRBV27; CDR3 protein: CASRTGVDEKLFF
J gene: TRBJ1-1; V gene: TRBV10-1; CDR3 protein: CASSEPGSMSAFF
J gene: TRBJ1-2; V gene: TRBV11-2; CDR3 protein: CASSLEPGNYGYTF
J gene: TRBJ2-3; V gene: TRBV7-9; CDR3 protein: CASRAGAGDTQYF
J gene: TRBJ1-5; V gene: TRBV6-1; CDR3 protein: CASSEAGQPNQPQHF
J gene: TRBJ2-7; V gene: TRBV4-1; CDR3 protein: CASSPQGGTYEQYF
J gene: TRBJ2-5; V gene: TRBV5-1; CDR3 protein: CASSSIGTVQETQYF
J gene: TRBJ2-5; V gene: TRBV29-1; CDR3 protein: CSVDSAGGETQYF
J gene: TRBJ2-7; V gene: TRBV6-5; CDR3 protein: CASSYSVLGGGEQYF
J gene: TRBJ2-2; V gene: TRBV9; CDR3 protein: CASSVRASGRTGELFF
J gene: TRBJ2-7; V gene: TRBV15; CDR3 protein: CATSRVGFGGGEEQYF
J gene: TRBJ2-1; V gene: TRBV19; CDR3 protein: CASSSGNYNEQFF
J gene: TRBJ2-5; V gene: TRBV5-6; CDR3 protein: CASSSSDQGTSGSYQQYF
J gene: TRBJ2-1; V gene: TRBV11-3; CDR3 protein: CASSMRGDRAKFF
J gene: TRBJ2-7; V gene: TRBV7-9; CDR3 protein: CASSVAGGSYEQYF
J gene: TRBJ2-4; V gene: TRBV5-5; CDR3 protein: CASIPGTDNSNIQYF
J gene: TRBJ1-2; V gene: TRBV18; CDR3 protein: CASSLANSNYGYTF
J gene: TRBJ1-5; V gene: TRBV7-6; CDR3 protein: CASSVQGAGQPQHF
J gene: TRBJ1-2; V gene: TRBV7-2; CDR3 protein: CASSLVLAANGYTF
J gene: TRBJ1-2; V gene: TRBV6-5; CDR3 protein: CASSHRATGGTSYTF
J gene: TRBJ2-7; V gene: TRBV28; CDR3 protein: CASSDDRVVQYF
J gene: TRBJ1-4; V gene: TRBV19; CDR3 protein: CASHTGVPNEKLFF
J gene: TRBJ1-2; V gene: TRBV4-3; CDR3 protein: CASSQDAGSLGGYGYTF
J gene: TRBJ1-2; V gene: TRBV7-9; CDR3 protein: CASSPPGVGYTF
J gene: TRBJ1-4; V gene: TRBV28; CDR3 protein: CASSFSTTGLGKLFF
J gene: TRBJ2-3; V gene: TRBV15; CDR3 protein: CATSRAFPEAGDTQYF
J gene: TRBJ1-1; V gene: TRBV2; CDR3 protein: CASRTDRNTEAFF
J gene: TRBJ2-3; V gene: TRBV2; CDR3 protein: CASLSGYTDTQYF
J gene: TRBJ1-1; V gene: TRBV19; CDR3 protein: CASSIADMRNTEAFF
J gene: TRBJ1-5; V gene: TRBV7-2; CDR3 protein: CASSSGQGHQPQHF
J gene: TRBJ2-1; V gene: TRBV21-1; CDR3 protein: CASSERWQVSYNEQFF
J gene: TRBJ1-5; V gene: TRBV7-2; CDR3 protein: CASSSNRDQPQHF
J gene: TRBJ1-6; V gene: TRBV7-9; CDR3 protein: CASRATGDAYNSPLHF
J gene: TRBJ2-5; V gene: TRBV5-1; CDR3 protein: CASSSSQGGETQYF